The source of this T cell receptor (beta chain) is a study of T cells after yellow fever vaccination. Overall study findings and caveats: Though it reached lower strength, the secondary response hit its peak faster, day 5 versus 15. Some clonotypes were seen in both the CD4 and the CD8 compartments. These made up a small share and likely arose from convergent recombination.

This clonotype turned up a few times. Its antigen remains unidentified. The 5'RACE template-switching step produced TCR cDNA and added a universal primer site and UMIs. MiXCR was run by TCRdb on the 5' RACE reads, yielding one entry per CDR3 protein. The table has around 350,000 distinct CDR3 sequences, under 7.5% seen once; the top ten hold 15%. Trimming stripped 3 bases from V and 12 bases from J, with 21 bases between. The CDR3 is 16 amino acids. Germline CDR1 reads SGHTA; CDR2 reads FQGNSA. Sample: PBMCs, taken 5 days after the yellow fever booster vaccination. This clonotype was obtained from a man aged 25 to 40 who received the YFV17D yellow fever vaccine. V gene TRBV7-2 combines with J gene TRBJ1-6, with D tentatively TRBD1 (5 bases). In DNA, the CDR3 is TGTGCCAGCAGCTTGGCGGGGGGTACGAACAAAAAACCCCTCCACTTT. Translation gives CASSLAGGTNKKPLHF.